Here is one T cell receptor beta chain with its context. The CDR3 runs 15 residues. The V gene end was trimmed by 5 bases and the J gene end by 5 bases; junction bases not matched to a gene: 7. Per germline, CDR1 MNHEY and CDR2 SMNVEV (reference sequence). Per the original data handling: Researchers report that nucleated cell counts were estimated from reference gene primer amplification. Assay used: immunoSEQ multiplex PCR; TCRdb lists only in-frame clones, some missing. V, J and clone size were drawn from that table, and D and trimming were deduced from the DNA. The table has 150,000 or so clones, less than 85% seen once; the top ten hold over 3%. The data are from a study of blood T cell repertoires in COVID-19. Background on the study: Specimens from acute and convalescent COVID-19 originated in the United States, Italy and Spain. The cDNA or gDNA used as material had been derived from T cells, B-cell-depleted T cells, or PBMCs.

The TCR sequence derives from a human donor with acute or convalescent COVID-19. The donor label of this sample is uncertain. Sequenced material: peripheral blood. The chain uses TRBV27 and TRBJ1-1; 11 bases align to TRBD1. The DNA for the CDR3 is TGTGCCAGCAGTAGGGGGGACAGGGGGAATACTGAAGCTTTCTTT. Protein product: CASSRGDRGNTEAFF.